Listed below are T cell receptor beta chains from one sample, sequenced in a study of molecular identifiers for immune sequencing clone quantification. Each CDR3 protein gets one entry after TCRdb re-called the PCR reads with MiXCR. This table has around 480,000 distinct CDR3 sequences, 25% appearing once. Sequencing used naive CD8+ T cells from blood, with Jurkat cell RNA spiked in. Receptor source: a human donor in good health. Some libraries in this study had Jurkat cell RNA spiked in. Both conserved end residues are trimmed from each CDR3.

CDR3 length: 10; V gene: TRBV5-6; J gene: TRBJ2-7; CDR3 protein: ASSLTLSEQY
CDR3 length: 14; V gene: TRBV30; J gene: TRBJ1-4; CDR3 protein: AWSVLNIATNEKLF
CDR3 length: 13; V gene: TRBV3-1; J gene: TRBJ2-2; CDR3 protein: ASSWTGSGTGELF
CDR3 length: 19; V gene: TRBV12-3/TRBV12-4; J gene: TRBJ1-4; CDR3 protein: ASSPFLGQGGKRTLNEKLF
CDR3 length: 13; V gene: TRBV5-6; J gene: TRBJ1-1; CDR3 protein: ASSSSTIMSTEAF
CDR3 length: 11; V gene: TRBV20-1; J gene: TRBJ2-7; CDR3 protein: SARVHSSYEQY
CDR3 length: 13; V gene: TRBV9; J gene: TRBJ2-3; CDR3 protein: ASIYAGGGSDAQY
CDR3 length: 10; V gene: TRBV20-1; J gene: TRBJ1-4; CDR3 protein: SALGRVERLF
CDR3 length: 13; V gene: TRBV6-2/TRBV6-3; J gene: TRBJ2-5; CDR3 protein: ASSLVSGAQEPQY
CDR3 length: 13; V gene: TRBV7-9; J gene: TRBJ2-3; CDR3 protein: ASTSGTGRTDTQY
CDR3 length: 9; V gene: TRBV10-3; J gene: TRBJ1-2; CDR3 protein: AIKNNYGYT
CDR3 length: 11; V gene: TRBV20-1; J gene: TRBJ2-2; CDR3 protein: SATVVNTGELF
CDR3 length: 11; V gene: TRBV29-1; J gene: TRBJ2-7; CDR3 protein: SVAATGSYAQY
CDR3 length: 12; V gene: TRBV19; J gene: TRBJ1-4; CDR3 protein: ASSIFGQPEKLF
CDR3 length: 16; V gene: TRBV4-3; J gene: TRBJ2-6; CDR3 protein: ASSQDRGPAGRANVLT
CDR3 length: 12; V gene: TRBV7-6; J gene: TRBJ2-3; CDR3 protein: ASSVDPTGDTQY
CDR3 length: 12; V gene: TRBV10-2; J gene: TRBJ1-1; CDR3 protein: ASSEARGIAEAF
CDR3 length: 13; V gene: TRBV6-5; J gene: TRBJ2-5; CDR3 protein: ASRLEIAHQETQY
CDR3 length: 13; V gene: TRBV20-1; J gene: TRBJ2-5; CDR3 protein: SARERVPGGETQY
CDR3 length: 10; V gene: TRBV5-1; J gene: TRBJ1-1; CDR3 protein: ASRVTGPEAF
CDR3 length: 14; V gene: TRBV27; J gene: TRBJ2-5; CDR3 protein: ASSLTPGKYQETQY
CDR3 length: 14; V gene: TRBV6-1; J gene: TRBJ2-7; CDR3 protein: ASSEKPMTGLPRQY
CDR3 length: 13; V gene: TRBV2; J gene: TRBJ2-3; CDR3 protein: ASISTSGVGATQY
CDR3 length: 12; V gene: TRBV20-1; J gene: TRBJ2-2; CDR3 protein: SAIGTQNTGELF
CDR3 length: 13; V gene: TRBV4-3; J gene: TRBJ2-1; CDR3 protein: ASSQDGGSYNEQF
CDR3 length: 11; V gene: TRBV24-1; J gene: TRBJ2-7; CDR3 protein: ATSSAGGYEQY
CDR3 length: 11; V gene: TRBV7-9; J gene: TRBJ1-2; CDR3 protein: ASSLPETYGYT
CDR3 length: 12; V gene: TRBV19; J gene: TRBJ2-6; CDR3 protein: ASTTASGANVLT
CDR3 length: 13; V gene: TRBV11-2; J gene: TRBJ1-5; CDR3 protein: ASRKSGAGNQPQH
CDR3 length: 15; V gene: TRBV6-1; J gene: TRBJ1-5; CDR3 protein: ASSDPHKSGSNQPQH
CDR3 length: 13; V gene: TRBV13; J gene: TRBJ1-1; CDR3 protein: ASSLGVVRNTEAF
CDR3 length: 15; V gene: TRBV7-9; J gene: TRBJ2-2; CDR3 protein: ASRGEGFSLDTGKLF
CDR3 length: 12; V gene: TRBV29-1; J gene: TRBJ2-1; CDR3 protein: SVEQGETYNEQF